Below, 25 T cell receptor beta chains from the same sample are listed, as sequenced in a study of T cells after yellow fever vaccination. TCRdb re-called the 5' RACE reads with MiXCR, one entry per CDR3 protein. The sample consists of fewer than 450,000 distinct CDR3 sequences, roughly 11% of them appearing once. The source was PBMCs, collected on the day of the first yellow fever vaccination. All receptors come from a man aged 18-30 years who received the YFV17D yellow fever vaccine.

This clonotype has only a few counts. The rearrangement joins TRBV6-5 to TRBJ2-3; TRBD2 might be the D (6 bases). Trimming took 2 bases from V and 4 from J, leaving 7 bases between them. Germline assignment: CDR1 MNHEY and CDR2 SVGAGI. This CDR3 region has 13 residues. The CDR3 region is CASSYGGSDTQYF. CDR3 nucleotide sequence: TGTGCCAGCAGTTACGGGGGGTCAGATACGCAGTATTTT.

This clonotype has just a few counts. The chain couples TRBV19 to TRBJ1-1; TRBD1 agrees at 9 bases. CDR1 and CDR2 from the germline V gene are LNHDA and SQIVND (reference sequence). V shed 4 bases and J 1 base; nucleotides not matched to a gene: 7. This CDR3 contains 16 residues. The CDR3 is CASSTRPGQGNTEAFF. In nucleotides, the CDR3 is TGTGCCAGTAGTACCCGTCCGGGACAGGGGAACACTGAAGCTTTCTTT.

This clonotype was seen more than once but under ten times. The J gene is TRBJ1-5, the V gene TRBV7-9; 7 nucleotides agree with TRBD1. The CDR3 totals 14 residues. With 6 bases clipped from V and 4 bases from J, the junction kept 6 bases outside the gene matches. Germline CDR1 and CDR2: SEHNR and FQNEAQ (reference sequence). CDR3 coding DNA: TGTGCCAGCAGGATGACAGGGACAAATCAGCCCCAGCATTTT. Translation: CASRMTGTNQPQHF.

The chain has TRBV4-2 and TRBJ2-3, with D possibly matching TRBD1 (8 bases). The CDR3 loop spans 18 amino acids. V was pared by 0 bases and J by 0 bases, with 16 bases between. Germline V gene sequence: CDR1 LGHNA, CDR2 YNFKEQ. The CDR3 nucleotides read TGTGCCAGCAGCCAAGATGGCAACAGGGGGGGTAGCACAGATACGCAGTATTTT. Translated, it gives CASSQDGNRGGSTDTQYF.

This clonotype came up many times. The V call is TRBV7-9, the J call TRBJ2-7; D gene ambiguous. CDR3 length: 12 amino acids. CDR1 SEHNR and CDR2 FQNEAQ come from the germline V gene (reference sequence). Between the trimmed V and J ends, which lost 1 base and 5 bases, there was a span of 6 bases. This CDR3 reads CASSLDVNEQYV. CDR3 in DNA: TGTGCCAGCAGCTTAGACGTGAACGAGCAGTACGTC.

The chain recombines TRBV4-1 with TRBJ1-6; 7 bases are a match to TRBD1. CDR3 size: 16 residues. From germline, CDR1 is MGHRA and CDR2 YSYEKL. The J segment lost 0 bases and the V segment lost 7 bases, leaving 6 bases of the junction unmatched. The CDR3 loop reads CASKTGPSSYNSPLHF. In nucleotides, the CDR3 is TGCGCCAGCAAGACAGGGCCTAGCTCCTATAATTCACCCCTCCACTTT.

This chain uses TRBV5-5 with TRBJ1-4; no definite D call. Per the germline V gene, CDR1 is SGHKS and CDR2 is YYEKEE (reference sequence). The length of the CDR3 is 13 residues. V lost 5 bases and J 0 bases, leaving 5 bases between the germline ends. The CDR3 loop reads CASRYTTNEKLFF. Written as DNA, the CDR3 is TGTGCCAGCAGATACACAACTAATGAAAAACTGTTTTTT.

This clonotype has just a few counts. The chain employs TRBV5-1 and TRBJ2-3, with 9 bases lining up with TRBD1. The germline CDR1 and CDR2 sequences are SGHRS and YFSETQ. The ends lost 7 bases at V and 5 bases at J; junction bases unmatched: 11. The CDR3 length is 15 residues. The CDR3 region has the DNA TGCGCCAGCTCCGACAGGGGGGTTGAAGTAGATACGCAGTATTTT. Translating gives CASSDRGVEVDTQYF.

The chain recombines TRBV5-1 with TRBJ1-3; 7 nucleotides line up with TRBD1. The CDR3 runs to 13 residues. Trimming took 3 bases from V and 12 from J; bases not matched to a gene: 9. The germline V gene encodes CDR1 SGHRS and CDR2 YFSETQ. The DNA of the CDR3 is TGCGCCAGCAGCTCCGGAACAGGGGTTAACATATATTTT. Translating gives CASSSGTGVNIYF.

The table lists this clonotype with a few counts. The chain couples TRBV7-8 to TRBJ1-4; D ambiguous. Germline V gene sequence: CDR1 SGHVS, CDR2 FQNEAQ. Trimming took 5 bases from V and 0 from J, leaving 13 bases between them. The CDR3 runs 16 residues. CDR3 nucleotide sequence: TGTGCCAGCAGCCCGCGGACTCCCGCAACTAATGAAAAACTGTTTTTT. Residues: CASSPRTPATNEKLFF. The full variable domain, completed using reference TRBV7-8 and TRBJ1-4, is GAGVSQSPRYKVAKRGQDVALRCDPISGHVSLFWYQQALGQGPEFLTYFQNEAQLDKSGLPSDRFFAERPEGSVSTLKIQRTQQEDSAVYLCASSPRTPATNEKLFFGSGTQLSVL.

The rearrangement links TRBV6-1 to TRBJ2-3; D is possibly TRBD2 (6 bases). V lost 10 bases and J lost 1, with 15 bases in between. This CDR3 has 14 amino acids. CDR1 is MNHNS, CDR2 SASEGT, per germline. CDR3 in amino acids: CATHPGGGTDTQYF. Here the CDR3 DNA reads TGTGCCACCCATCCCGGGGGAGGCACAGATACGCAGTATTTT.

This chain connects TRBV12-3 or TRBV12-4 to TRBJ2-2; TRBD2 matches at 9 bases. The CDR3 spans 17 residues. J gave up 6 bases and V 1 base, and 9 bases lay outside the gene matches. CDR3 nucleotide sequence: TGTGCCAGCAGTTTAGGCCTAGCGGGGATCGAAGCCGGGGAGCTGTTTTTT. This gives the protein CASSLGLAGIEAGELFF.

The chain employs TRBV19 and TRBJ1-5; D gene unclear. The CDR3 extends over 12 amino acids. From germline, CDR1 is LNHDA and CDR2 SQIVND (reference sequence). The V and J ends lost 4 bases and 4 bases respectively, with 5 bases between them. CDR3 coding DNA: TGTGCCAGTAGTACCCCGAATCAGCCCCAGCATTTT. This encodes CASSTPNQPQHF.

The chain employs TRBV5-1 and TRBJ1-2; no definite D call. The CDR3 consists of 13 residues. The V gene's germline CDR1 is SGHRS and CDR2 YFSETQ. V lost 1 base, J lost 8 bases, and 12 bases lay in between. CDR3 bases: TGCGCCAGCAGCTTGCTGGGCGGGTTCGGCTACACCTTC. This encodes CASSLLGGFGYTF.

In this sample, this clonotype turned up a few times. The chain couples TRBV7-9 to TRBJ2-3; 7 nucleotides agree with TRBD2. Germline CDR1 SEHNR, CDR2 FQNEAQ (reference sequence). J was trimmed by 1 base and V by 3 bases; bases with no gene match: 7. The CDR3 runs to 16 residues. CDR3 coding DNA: TGTGCCAGCAGCTTCGGTGTAAGCGGGGGCACAGATACGCAGTATTTT. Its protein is CASSFGVSGGTDTQYF.

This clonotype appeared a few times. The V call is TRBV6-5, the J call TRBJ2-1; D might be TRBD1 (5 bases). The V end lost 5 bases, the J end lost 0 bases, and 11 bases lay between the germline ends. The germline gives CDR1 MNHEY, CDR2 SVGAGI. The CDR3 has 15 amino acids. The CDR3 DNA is TGTGCCAGCAGTACCGACAGAAGCTCCTACAATGAGCAGTTCTTC. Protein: CASSTDRSSYNEQFF.

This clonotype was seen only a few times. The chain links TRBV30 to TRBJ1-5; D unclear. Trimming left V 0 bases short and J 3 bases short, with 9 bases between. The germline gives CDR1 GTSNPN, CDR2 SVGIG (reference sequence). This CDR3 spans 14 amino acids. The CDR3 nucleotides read TGTGCCTGGAGTGTTGGCCGACCCAATCAGCCCCAGCATTTT. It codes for CAWSVGRPNQPQHF.

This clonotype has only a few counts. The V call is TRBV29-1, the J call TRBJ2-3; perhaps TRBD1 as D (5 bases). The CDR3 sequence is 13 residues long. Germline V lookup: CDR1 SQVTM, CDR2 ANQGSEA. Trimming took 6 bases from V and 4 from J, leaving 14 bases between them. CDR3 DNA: TGCAGCGTCGCAGGGCCTCTAGCAGATACGCAGTATTTT. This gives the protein CSVAGPLADTQYF.

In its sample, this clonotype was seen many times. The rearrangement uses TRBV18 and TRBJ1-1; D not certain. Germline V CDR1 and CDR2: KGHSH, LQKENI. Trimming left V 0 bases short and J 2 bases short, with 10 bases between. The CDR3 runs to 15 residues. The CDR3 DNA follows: TGTGCCAGCTCACCACCGCTAGGGCCCAACACTGAAGCTTTCTTT. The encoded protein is CASSPPLGPNTEAFF.

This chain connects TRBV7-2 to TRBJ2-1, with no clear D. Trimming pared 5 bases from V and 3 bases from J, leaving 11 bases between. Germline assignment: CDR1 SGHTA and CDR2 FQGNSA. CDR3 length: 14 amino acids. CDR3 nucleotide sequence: TGTGCCAGCAGCCATAAAGATGGCTACAATGAGCAGTTCTTC. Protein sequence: CASSHKDGYNEQFF.

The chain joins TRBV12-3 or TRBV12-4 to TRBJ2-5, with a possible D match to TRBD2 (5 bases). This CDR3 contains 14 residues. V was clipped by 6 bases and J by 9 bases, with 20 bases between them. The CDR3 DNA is TGTGCCAGCAGGAAACAAGAGATCGGGATGGCCCAGTACTTC. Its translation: CASRKQEIGMAQYF.

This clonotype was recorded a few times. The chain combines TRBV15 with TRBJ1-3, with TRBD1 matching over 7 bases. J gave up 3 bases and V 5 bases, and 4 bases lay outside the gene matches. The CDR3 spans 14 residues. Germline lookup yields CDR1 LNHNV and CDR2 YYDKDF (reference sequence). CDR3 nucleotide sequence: TGTGCCACCAGCCCGACAGGGTATGGAAACACCATATATTTT. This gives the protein CATSPTGYGNTIYF. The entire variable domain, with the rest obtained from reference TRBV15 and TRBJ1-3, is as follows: DAMVIQNPRYQVTQFGKPVTLSCSQTLNHNVMYWYQQKSSQAPKLLFHYYDKDFNNEADTPDNFQSRRPNTSFCFLDIRSPGLGDTAMYLCATSPTGYGNTIYFGEGSWLTVV.

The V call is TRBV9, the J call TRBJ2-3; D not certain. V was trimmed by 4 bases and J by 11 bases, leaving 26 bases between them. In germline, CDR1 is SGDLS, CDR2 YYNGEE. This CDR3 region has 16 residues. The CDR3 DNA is TGTGCCAGCAGCCCCCAGGTCCAACCATTGGGGTTCGGGCAGTATTTT. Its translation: CASSPQVQPLGFGQYF.

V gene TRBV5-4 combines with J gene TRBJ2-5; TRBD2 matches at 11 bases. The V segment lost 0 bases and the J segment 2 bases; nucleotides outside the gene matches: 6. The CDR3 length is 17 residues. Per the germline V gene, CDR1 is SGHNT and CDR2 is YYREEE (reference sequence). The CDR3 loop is CASSLAVGLAGQETQYF. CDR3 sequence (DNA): TGTGCCAGCAGCTTGGCCGTTGGACTAGCGGGTCAAGAGACCCAGTACTTC.

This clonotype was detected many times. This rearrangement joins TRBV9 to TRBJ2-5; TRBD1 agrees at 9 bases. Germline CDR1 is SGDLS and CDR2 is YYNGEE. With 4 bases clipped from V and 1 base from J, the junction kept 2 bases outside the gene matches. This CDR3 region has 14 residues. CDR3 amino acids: CASSIQGAQETQYF. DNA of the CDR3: TGTGCCAGCAGCATACAGGGGGCCCAAGAGACCCAGTACTTC.